A single sample is the source of the 22 T cell receptor beta chains below, sequenced in a study of blood T cell repertoires in COVID-19. Sequenced by immunoSEQ multiplex PCR; TCRdb stores in-frame clones only, minus some. The repertoire holds tens of thousands of clones, with 65% to 90% as singletons. The specimen sequenced was peripheral blood. These receptors were collected from a woman older than 75 with COVID-19, enrolled during active disease.

This sequence joins TRBV7-2 and TRBJ2-7; 8 nucleotides line up with TRBD1. This CDR3 spans 15 amino acids. Germline CDR1 is SGHTA and CDR2 is FQGNSA. V dropped 6 bases and J dropped 1; count of bases not matched to a gene: 8. The CDR3 nucleotides are TGTGCCAGCAGGTCCGGGACAGGAAGGTCCTACGAGCAGTACTTC. It specifies CASRSGTGRSYEQYF. Supplemented by reference TRBV7-2 and TRBJ2-7, the full variable domain reads GAGVSQSPSNKVTEKGKDVELRCDPISGHTALYWYRQSLGQGLEFLIYFQGNSAPDKSGLPSDRFSAERTGGSVSTLTIQRTQQEDSAVYLCASRSGTGRSYEQYFGPGTRLTVT.

The chain is built from TRBV7-9 and TRBJ1-4; D gene ambiguous. CDR3 size: 13 residues. CDR1 is SEHNR and CDR2 is FQNEAQ in the germline V gene (reference sequence). V was shortened by 2 bases and J by 8 bases, with 9 bases between the two germline ends. As DNA, the CDR3 is TGTGCCAGCAGCTTAAACCTTCGGGAAAAACTGTTTTTT. Amino acid sequence: CASSLNLREKLFF.

The chain has TRBV19 and TRBJ1-2, with D possibly matching TRBD1 (6 bases). The V end lost 6 bases, the J end lost 6 bases, and 14 bases lay between the germline ends. CDR1 is LNHDA and CDR2 is SQIVND in the germline V gene (reference sequence). The CDR3 loop spans 13 amino acids. The DNA of the CDR3 is TGTGCCAGTAGGGCACAGGGAGAGGATGGCTACACCTTC. Residues: CASRAQGEDGYTF. The complete variable domain, with remaining parts taken from reference TRBV19 and TRBJ1-2, reads DGGITQSPKYLFRKEGQNVTLSCEQNLNHDAMYWYRQDPGQGLRLIYYSQIVNDFQKGDIAEGYSVSREKKESFPLTVTSAQKNPTAFYLCASRAQGEDGYTFGSGTRLTVV.

About this clone itself: This specimen includes other DNA sequences encoding the same CDR3. This chain links TRBV11-3 with TRBJ2-3, with D maybe TRBD2 (5 bases). The CDR3 has 12 amino acids. Per germline, CDR1 SGHNT and CDR2 YENEEA. The V gene lost 5 bases and the J gene lost 6 bases, with 9 bases spanning the gap. The CDR3 here is CASSPGTDTQYF. The CDR3 nucleotides are TGTGCCAGCAGCCCGGGAACTGATACGCAGTATTTT.

The chain has TRBV5-4 and TRBJ1-2; a weak D match, TRBD1 (6 bases). Germline values: CDR1 SGHNT, CDR2 YYREEE (reference sequence). V lost 0 bases, J lost 7 bases, and 16 bases lay in between. The CDR3 totals 15 residues. CDR3 amino acids: CASSLGQALGGGYTF. For the CDR3, the DNA is TGTGCCAGCAGCTTGGGACAGGCCTTAGGGGGTGGCTACACCTTC.

V and J are TRBV5-1 and TRBJ2-2, with D possibly TRBD1 on 6 matching bases. The CDR3 loop spans 15 amino acids. CDR1 and CDR2 from the germline V gene are SGHRS and YFSETQ. V was clipped by 0 bases and J by 1 base, with 7 bases between them. DNA for the CDR3: TGCGCCAGCAGCTTGGGGACAGAGAACACCGGGGAGCTGTTTTTT. Translating it yields CASSLGTENTGELFF.

The gene calls are TRBV6-5 and TRBJ1-1; no clear D. Germline V gene lookup returns CDR1 MNHEY and CDR2 SVGAGI. This CDR3 comprises 14 residues. V was clipped by 7 bases and J by 5 bases, with 17 bases between them. CDR3 DNA sequence: TGTGCCAGCATCCAAACGGGAGGCAATACTGAAGCTTTCTTT. Translated: CASIQTGGNTEAFF.

The chain links TRBV10-2 to TRBJ1-1; perhaps TRBD1 as D (6 bases). The germline V and J ends were trimmed by 3 bases and 2 bases, with 13 bases remaining between them. The V gene's germline CDR1 is WSHSY and CDR2 SAAADI. The CDR3 is 15 residues long. CDR3 nucleotides: TGCGCCAGCAGTGACCGCCGGGGGGCCAACACTGAAGCTTTCTTT. This translates into CASSDRRGANTEAFF.

The chain joins TRBV5-4 to TRBJ2-7; a possible D gene is TRBD1 (6 bases). The CDR3 contains 15 residues. The V and J ends lost 4 bases and 5 bases respectively, with 19 bases between them. From germline, CDR1 is SGHNT and CDR2 YYREEE (reference sequence). The CDR3 region is CASSPEVGQRHEQYF. Written as DNA, the CDR3 is TGTGCCAGCAGCCCGGAAGTTGGACAGCGGCACGAGCAGTACTTC.

The genes are TRBV5-4 and TRBJ2-7; TRBD2 matches 10 bases. Germline loops: CDR1 SGHNT, CDR2 YYREEE (reference sequence). The CDR3 contains 15 residues. With V trimmed by 4 bases and J by 4 bases, 8 bases remained unmatched. CDR3: CASSRSGGGDYEQYF. The CDR3 DNA is TGTGCCAGCAGCCGAAGCGGGGGGGGTGATTACGAGCAGTACTTC.

V is TRBV6-5 and J is TRBJ2-4; 9 bases match TRBD1. CDR1 is MNHEY and CDR2 is SVGAGI in the germline V gene. The trim removed 5 bases at V and 6 bases at J, leaving 8 bases unmatched. The CDR3 runs 15 residues. The CDR3 loop reads CASSKPTGGANIQYF. CDR3 sequence (DNA): TGTGCCAGCAGTAAACCTACAGGGGGCGCAAACATTCAGTACTTC.

This clone has only one observation. The V gene is TRBV7-8, the J gene TRBJ1-1, with D perhaps TRBD1 (6 bases). The germline V gene encodes CDR1 SGHVS and CDR2 FQNEAQ. CDR3 size: 16 residues. V was trimmed by 7 bases and J by 4 bases, leaving 22 bases between them. This CDR3 is CASTLQGPGLGTEAFF. The DNA of the CDR3 is TGTGCCAGCACCCTACAGGGCCCGGGGCTGGGCACTGAAGCTTTCTTT.

The rearrangement links TRBV5-4 to TRBJ2-6; a possible D gene is TRBD1 (5 bases). Germline CDR1 is SGHNT and CDR2 is YYREEE (reference sequence). CDR3 length equals 15 residues. Trimming took off 2 bases at V and 2 bases at J, with 8 bases between the two ends. The CDR3 loop reads CASSFDSAGANVLTF. In DNA, the CDR3 is TGTGCCAGCAGCTTTGACAGTGCTGGGGCCAACGTCCTGACTTTC.

The V gene is TRBV18, the J gene TRBJ1-3, with TRBD1 matching over 9 bases. J lost 0 bases, V lost 0 bases, and 3 bases had no gene match. Per germline, CDR1 KGHSH and CDR2 LQKENI. The CDR3 has 17 residues. CDR3 sequence: CASSPPQGAGSGNTIYF. Written as DNA, the CDR3 is TGTGCCAGCTCACCACCACAGGGGGCCGGCTCTGGAAACACCATATATTTT. Using reference TRBV18 and TRBJ1-3 for the parts outside the CDR3, the full variable domain is NAGVMQNPRHLVRRRGQEARLRCSPMKGHSHVYWYRQLPEEGLKFMVYLQKENIIDESGMPKERFSAEFPKEGPSILRIQQVVRGDSAAYFCASSPPQGAGSGNTIYFGEGSWLTVV.

The V call is TRBV28, the J call TRBJ2-1; TRBD2 matches at 9 bases. CDR1 is MDHEN, CDR2 SYDVKM, per germline. The CDR3 extends over 19 amino acids. V gave up 7 bases and J gave up 0 bases; unmatched junction bases: 16. In DNA form, the CDR3 reads TGTGCCAGCAATATTCCGGGACTAGCCCTAGAGAGCTCCTACAATGAGCAGTTCTTC. Its protein is CASNIPGLALESSYNEQFF.

The V call is TRBV19, the J call TRBJ2-7, with TRBD2 matching over 10 bases. V shed 4 bases and J 4 bases; nucleotides not matched to a gene: 7. Germline V lookup: CDR1 LNHDA, CDR2 SQIVND (reference sequence). CDR3 size: 15 residues. DNA for the CDR3: TGTGCCAGTAGTACGTTAGCGGGAGGCCAATACGAGCAGTACTTC. Translated: CASSTLAGGQYEQYF.

The chain carries TRBV19 and TRBJ1-1; 8 bases agree with TRBD1. CDR3 length equals 14 residues. With 7 bases clipped from V and 9 bases from J, the junction kept 13 bases outside the gene matches. Per the germline V gene, CDR1 is LNHDA and CDR2 is SQIVND (reference sequence). The CDR3 DNA sequence: TGTGCCAGTATTCCAGACAGGGGAGTTGGGAAAGCTTTCTTT. It encodes CASIPDRGVGKAFF.

The chain is built from TRBV7-2 and TRBJ2-3; 11 bases align to TRBD2. CDR1 and CDR2 from the germline V gene are SGHTA and FQGNSA. CDR3 length equals 17 residues. The trim removed 0 bases at V and 2 bases at J, leaving 4 bases unmatched. CDR3 coding DNA: TGTGCCAGCAGCTTAGCCGGACTAGCGGGTCCCACAGATACGCAGTATTTT. Translated, it gives CASSLAGLAGPTDTQYF.

The chain uses TRBV7-2 and TRBJ2-1, with TRBD2 identical over 13 bases. The V and J ends lost 8 bases and 8 bases, in that order; junction bases with no gene match: 12. Germline V CDR1 and CDR2: SGHTA, FQGNSA. The CDR3 loop spans 16 amino acids. The CDR3 DNA follows: TGTGCCAGCTCGAACGGACTAGCGGGAGCTATGGATGAGCAGTTCTTC. Its protein is CASSNGLAGAMDEQFF. Drawing the rest from reference TRBV7-2 and TRBJ2-1, the complete variable domain is GAGVSQSPSNKVTEKGKDVELRCDPISGHTALYWYRQSLGQGLEFLIYFQGNSAPDKSGLPSDRFSAERTGGSVSTLTIQRTQQEDSAVYLCASSNGLAGAMDEQFFGPGTRLTVL.

The chain links TRBV21-1 to TRBJ2-7; the DNA was not used to check the table's D call, TRBD1. TRBV21-1 is a pseudogene. There are 17 residues in the CDR3. The CDR3 DNA follows: TGTGCCAGCAGCAAAGCCCTACTTGGACAGGGGAGCTACGAGCAGTACTTC. Its translation is CASSKALLGQGSYEQYF.

The rearrangement joins TRBV5-4 to TRBJ2-4, with TRBD2 as a possible D gene (6 bases). V dropped 0 bases and J dropped 9 bases, with 16 bases sitting between them. Germline V gene lookup returns CDR1 SGHNT and CDR2 YYREEE (reference sequence). The CDR3 is 15 residues long. This CDR3 is CASSLATGLDSIQYF. CDR3 nucleotides: TGTGCCAGCAGCTTGGCCACGGGACTTGATTCCATTCAGTACTTC.

The chain has TRBV5-1 and TRBJ1-2; 8 nucleotides match TRBD1. The CDR3 length is 16 residues. V gave up 4 bases and J gave up 0 bases; unmatched junction bases: 8. Germline assignment: CDR1 SGHRS and CDR2 YFSETQ. Here the CDR3 reads CASSAGQAVPNYGYTF. The CDR3 DNA reads TGCGCCAGCAGCGCGGGACAGGCGGTTCCTAACTATGGCTACACCTTC. Using reference TRBV5-1 and TRBJ1-2 for the parts outside the CDR3, the full variable domain is KAGVTQTPRYLIKTRGQQVTLSCSPISGHRSVSWYQQTPGQGLQFLFEYFSETQRNKGNFPGRFSGRQFSNSRSEMNVSTLELGDSALYLCASSAGQAVPNYGYTFGSGTRLTVV.